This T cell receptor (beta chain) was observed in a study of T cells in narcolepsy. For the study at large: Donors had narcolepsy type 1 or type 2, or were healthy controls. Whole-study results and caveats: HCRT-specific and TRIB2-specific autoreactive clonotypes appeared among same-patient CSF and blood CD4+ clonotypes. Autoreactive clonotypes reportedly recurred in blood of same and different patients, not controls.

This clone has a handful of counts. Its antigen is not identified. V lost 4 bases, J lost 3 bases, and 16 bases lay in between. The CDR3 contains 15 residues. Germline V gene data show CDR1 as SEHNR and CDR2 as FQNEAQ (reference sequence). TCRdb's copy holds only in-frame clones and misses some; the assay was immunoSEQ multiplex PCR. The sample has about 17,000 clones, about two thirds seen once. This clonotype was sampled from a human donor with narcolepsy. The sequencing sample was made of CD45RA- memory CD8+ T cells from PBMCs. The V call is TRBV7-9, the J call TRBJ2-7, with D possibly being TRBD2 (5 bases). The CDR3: CASSSYTDGDYEQYF. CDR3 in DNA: TGTGCCAGCAGCTCCTACACGGACGGGGACTACGAGCAGTACTTC. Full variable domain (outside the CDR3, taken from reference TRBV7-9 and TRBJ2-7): DTGVSQNPRHKITKRGQNVTFRCDPISEHNRLYWYRQTLGQGPEFLTYFQNEAQLEKSRLLSDRFSAERPKGSFSTLEIQRTEQGDSAMYLCASSSYTDGDYEQYFGPGTRLTVT.